This T cell receptor beta chain emerged from a study of blood T cell repertoires in COVID-19. Turning to the study itself: Some COVID-19 samples were acute and others convalescent; all came from the United States, Italy and Spain. T cells, B-cell-depleted T cells, or PBMCs provided the cDNA or gDNA that served as material.

Germline V gives CDR1 KGHDR, CDR2 SFDVKD. The length of the CDR3 is 15 residues. V shed 3 bases and J 4 bases; nucleotides not matched to a gene: 4. The protocol was immunoSEQ multiplex PCR, while the TCRdb copy is restricted to in-frame clones and leaves out a portion. The data contain 210,000 or so clones, roughly 76% of them singletons. Input material: peripheral blood. The receptor comes from a human donor in a cohort sampled during active COVID-19. The chain couples TRBV24-1 to TRBJ2-2; 7 bases line up with TRBD1. The CDR3 region is CATSDGTVGTGELFF. The DNA for the CDR3 is TGTGCCACCAGTGATGGGACAGTGGGCACCGGGGAGCTGTTTTTT.